These 7 T cell receptor beta chains share one sample of origin, sequenced in a study of cytomegalovirus exposure and HLA in healthy donors. Profiled with immunoSEQ multiplex PCR; TCRdb holds only in-frame clones, not every one. The sample records about 160,000 clones, about 82% being singletons. The sample taken for sequencing was PBMCs. These receptors came from a young man in good health and CMV-seropositive.

In the case of this clone: Other DNA sequences in the sample encode the same CDR3. This chain uses TRBV2 with TRBJ1-5, with D maybe TRBD1 (5 bases). Germline assignment: CDR1 SNHLY and CDR2 FYNNEI. Trimming removed 6 bases from V and 0 bases from J, with 6 bases in between. CDR3 size: 13 residues. The CDR3 here is CASSRDSNQPQHF. The CDR3 DNA reads TGTGCCAGCAGCAGGGATAGCAATCAGCCCCAGCATTTT.

The V gene is TRBV25-1, the J gene TRBJ1-2, with TRBD1 as a possible D gene (5 bases). The CDR3 has 13 residues. Trimming removed 6 bases at V and 7 bases at J, with 15 bases between. Germline V gene lookup returns CDR1 MGHDK and CDR2 SYGVNS. The DNA of the CDR3 is TGTGCCAGCAGCCTGGGCCAGGGAACTGGCTACACCTTC. Its translation: CASSLGQGTGYTF.

This chain uses TRBV7-2 with TRBJ2-1; 7 positions match TRBD2. The junction had 5 bases not matched to a gene; V was cut back by 2 bases and J by 4 bases. This CDR3 has 15 residues. The germline V gene has CDR1 SGHTA and CDR2 FQGNSA. The CDR3 coding sequence is TGTGCCAGCAGCTTACGAACTAGCGCGTACAATGAGCAGTTCTTC. Residues: CASSLRTSAYNEQFF.

This clone was observed a few times. This chain connects TRBV18 to TRBJ1-2; weak D call: TRBD1 (5 bases). The germline CDR1 and CDR2 sequences are KGHSH and LQKENI. The V and J ends lost 0 bases and 4 bases respectively, with 12 bases between them. The CDR3 is 15 residues long. The CDR3 coding sequence is TGTGCCAGCTCACCACCGGTCACAGGCACCTATGGCTACACCTTC. Amino acid sequence: CASSPPVTGTYGYTF.

The V call is TRBV29-1, the J call TRBJ2-5; 8 nucleotides line up with TRBD2. This CDR3 region has 12 residues. Germline CDR1 reads SQVTM; CDR2 reads ANQGSEA. The V gene end was trimmed by 5 bases and the J gene end by 3 bases; junction bases not matched to a gene: 2. CDR3: CSVQAGEETQYF. The CDR3 DNA sequence: TGCAGCGTTCAAGCGGGGGAAGAGACCCAGTACTTC.

The chain combines TRBV9 with TRBJ2-5, with 11 bases fitting TRBD2. CDR3 length: 18 residues. Germline-derived CDR1 and CDR2 are SGDLS and YYNGEE. V lost 1 base to trimming and J lost 5 bases; unmatched junction nucleotides: 13. The CDR3 DNA follows: TGTGCCAGCAGCGTATCATTTATTGGACTAGCGGGTCTTGAGACCCAGTACTTC. Residues: CASSVSFIGLAGLETQYF.

This clone was seen once. The rearrangement links TRBV7-2 to TRBJ2-1; TRBD2 is a possible D gene (6 bases). The CDR3 runs 12 residues. Germline V gene lookup returns CDR1 SGHTA and CDR2 FQGNSA. With 7 bases removed from V and 6 bases from J, the gap between germline ends came to 10 bases. The CDR3 loop is CASTSTSNEQFF. CDR3 coding DNA: TGTGCCAGCACCTCGACTAGCAATGAGCAGTTCTTC. The complete variable domain, with remaining parts taken from reference TRBV7-2 and TRBJ2-1, reads GAGVSQSPSNKVTEKGKDVELRCDPISGHTALYWYRQSLGQGLEFLIYFQGNSAPDKSGLPSDRFSAERTGGSVSTLTIQRTQQEDSAVYLCASTSTSNEQFFGPGTRLTVL.